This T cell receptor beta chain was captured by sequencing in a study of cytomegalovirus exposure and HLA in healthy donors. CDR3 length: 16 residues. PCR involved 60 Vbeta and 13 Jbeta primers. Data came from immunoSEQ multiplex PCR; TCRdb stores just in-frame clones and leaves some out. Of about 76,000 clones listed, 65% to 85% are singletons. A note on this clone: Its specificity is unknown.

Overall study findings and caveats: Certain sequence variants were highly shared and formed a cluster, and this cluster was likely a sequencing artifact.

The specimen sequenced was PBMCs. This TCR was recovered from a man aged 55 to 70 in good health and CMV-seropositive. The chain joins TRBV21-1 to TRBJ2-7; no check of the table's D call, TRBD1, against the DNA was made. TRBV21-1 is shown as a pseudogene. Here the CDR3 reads CASGRDSSPFAYEQYF. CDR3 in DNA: TGTGCCAGCGGCCGGGACAGTTCTCCTTTCGCCTACGAGCAGTACTTC.